This entry lists 27 T cell receptor beta chains sequenced from one sample in a study of blood T cell repertoires in COVID-19. Clones were sequenced by immunoSEQ multiplex PCR, and TCRdb holds only the in-frame ones, with some missing. The sample comprises fewer than 450,000 clones, around nine tenths of which are singletons, and 3% to 4% rests with the top ten. The sequenced material came from peripheral blood. These receptors all come from a woman under 30 who had recovered from COVID-19.

This chain's CDR3 is CASSSAGFVGNQPQHF. CDR3 nucleotide sequence: TGTGCCAGCAGCTCGGCAGGGTTCGTGGGCAATCAGCCCCAGCATTTT. V usage is TRBV5-5 and J usage is TRBJ1-5; tentative D call: TRBD1 (5 bases). This CDR3 region has 16 residues. V lost 3 bases to trimming and J lost 2 bases, with 15 bases between them. CDR1 SGHKS and CDR2 YYEKEE come from the germline V gene (reference sequence).

This clone was picked up one time. The V gene is TRBV4-3, the J gene TRBJ1-2, with 7 bases lining up with TRBD1. Unmatched junction bases numbered 8, after V lost 0 bases and J lost 7 bases. The CDR3 contains 15 residues. The germline gives CDR1 LGHNA, CDR2 YSLEER. The DNA of the CDR3 is TGCGCCAGCAGCCAAGAACTACAGGGGACAGTTGGCTACACCTTC. Translated, it gives CASSQELQGTVGYTF.

This rearrangement joins TRBV14 to TRBJ2-6, with D uncertain. The CDR3 loop spans 16 amino acids. From germline, CDR1 is SGHDN and CDR2 FVKESK. Trimming cost V 8 bases and J 1 base, with 15 bases left between them. The CDR3 sequence is CASHRLSLSGANVLTF. CDR3 nucleotides: TGTGCCAGCCATCGACTCTCCCTATCTGGGGCCAACGTCCTGACTTTC.

The CDR3 protein is CASSPGLAGGFNEQFF. The CDR3 DNA is TGCGCCAGCAGCCCCGGACTAGCGGGAGGTTTCAATGAGCAGTTCTTC. The chain employs TRBV5-1 and TRBJ2-1; 14 bases agree with TRBD2. Germline V gene data show CDR1 as SGHRS and CDR2 as YFSETQ. Trimming removed 4 bases from V and 6 bases from J; junction bases left unmatched: 6. The CDR3 length is 16 residues.

V is TRBV4-3 and J is TRBJ1-1; TRBD1 might be the D (5 bases). CDR1 and CDR2 (germline): LGHNA, YSLEER. Deletions cut 2 bases from V and 3 bases from J, with 22 bases between. The CDR3 runs 18 residues. The CDR3 DNA is TGCGCCAGCAGCCAACTATCCGAGGCGGGGCGGGCCGACACTGAAGCTTTCTTT. Amino acid sequence: CASSQLSEAGRADTEAFF.

With regard to this clone: The same CDR3 is also encoded by other DNA sequences in this sample. The chain joins TRBV7-2 to TRBJ1-6; D perhaps matches TRBD1 (6 bases). With 1 base removed from V and 10 bases from J, the gap between germline ends came to 14 bases. The CDR3 runs 15 residues. Per the germline V gene, CDR1 is SGHTA and CDR2 is FQGNSA. CDR3 coding DNA: TGTGCCAGCAGCTTAGAACCGGGGGGCGGATCACCCCTCCACTTT. Its protein product is CASSLEPGGGSPLHF.

The V and J genes are TRBV18 and TRBJ2-2; no reliable D call. Trimming removed 3 bases from V and 4 bases from J, with 3 bases in between. This CDR3 spans 12 amino acids. Germline CDR1 reads KGHSH; CDR2 reads LQKENI. Written as DNA, the CDR3 is TGTGCCAGCTCACCCGTCACCGGGGAGCTGTTTTTT. The encoded protein is CASSPVTGELFF.

V and J are TRBV6-5 and TRBJ2-3; D ambiguous. Germline V gives CDR1 MNHEY, CDR2 SVGAGI. The CDR3 covers 15 residues. The V end was cut by 2 bases, the J end by 5 bases, with 14 bases between. CDR3 region: CASSYAPPTIDTQYF. The CDR3 DNA sequence: TGTGCCAGCAGTTACGCCCCCCCGACAATAGATACGCAGTATTTT.

This clone was seen a handful of times. The J gene is TRBJ2-6, the V gene TRBV7-9; D perhaps matches TRBD1 (6 bases). The CDR3 has 16 amino acids. Germline CDR1 reads SEHNR; CDR2 reads FQNEAQ (reference sequence). The V end lost 1 base, the J end lost 4 bases, and 11 bases lay between the germline ends. The CDR3 is CASSLEQGAGANVLTF. The CDR3 nucleotides are TGTGCCAGCAGCTTAGAACAGGGAGCCGGGGCCAACGTCCTGACTTTC.

This clone came up a few times. The chain employs TRBV7-8 and TRBJ2-1; 9 bases map to TRBD2. The CDR3 sequence is 17 residues long. Germline CDR1 and CDR2: SGHVS and FQNEAQ. The V gene end was trimmed by 5 bases and the J gene end by 6 bases; junction bases not matched to a gene: 14. CDR3 amino acids: CASSLRPLAGLANEQFF. CDR3 coding DNA: TGTGCCAGCAGCCTCCGGCCCCTAGCGGGATTGGCCAATGAGCAGTTCTTC.

This chain links TRBV5-4 with TRBJ2-1, with 8 nucleotides matching TRBD2. CDR3 size: 14 residues. V lost 4 bases and J lost 8; bases outside the gene matches: 8. Germline loops: CDR1 SGHNT, CDR2 YYREEE (reference sequence). This CDR3 is CASSTNPGLDEQFF. The CDR3 nucleotides read TGTGCCAGCAGCACCAATCCGGGACTAGATGAGCAGTTCTTC.

The chain links TRBV6-5 to TRBJ1-5; tentative D call: TRBD1 (5 bases). CDR3 size: 16 residues. Trimming shortened V by 1 base and J by 2 bases, and 12 bases separated the two germline ends. Germline loops: CDR1 MNHEY, CDR2 SVGAGI. The CDR3 coding sequence is TGTGCCAGCAGTTACTGGGGGGATTTGGGCAATCAGCCCCAGCATTTT. Translating it yields CASSYWGDLGNQPQHF.

This chain links TRBV6-5 with TRBJ2-7; weak D call: TRBD2 (6 bases). From germline, CDR1 is MNHEY and CDR2 SVGAGI. This CDR3 contains 16 residues. The V gene lost 0 bases and the J gene lost 4 bases, with 16 bases spanning the gap. In DNA, the CDR3 is TGTGCCAGCAGTTACTCCTCGCGGGATAATGGATACGAGCAGTACGTC. Its protein product is CASSYSSRDNGYEQYV.

The gene calls are TRBV7-2 and TRBJ2-5, with D possibly TRBD1 on 6 matching bases. The CDR3 loop spans 15 amino acids. Germline V gene data show CDR1 as SGHTA and CDR2 as FQGNSA. With 1 base removed from V and 4 bases from J, the gap between germline ends came to 13 bases. The CDR3 DNA sequence: TGTGCCAGCAGCTTAGATTTTTCAGGGGTAGAGACCCAGTACTTC. It encodes CASSLDFSGVETQYF.

The V call is TRBV19, the J call TRBJ1-1, with 8 bases matching TRBD1. The CDR3 length is 15 residues. Germline trimming cut 5 bases from V and 1 base from J; bases unmatched to any gene: 6. Germline lookup yields CDR1 LNHDA and CDR2 SQIVND (reference sequence). The CDR3 DNA sequence: TGTGCCAGTAGTCCTAACAGGGGGGAGAACACTGAAGCTTTCTTT. It yields the protein CASSPNRGENTEAFF. Using reference TRBV19 and TRBJ1-1 for the parts outside the CDR3, the full variable domain is DGGITQSPKYLFRKEGQNVTLSCEQNLNHDAMYWYRQDPGQGLRLIYYSQIVNDFQKGDIAEGYSVSREKKESFPLTVTSAQKNPTAFYLCASSPNRGENTEAFFGQGTRLTVV.

The rearrangement uses TRBV6-2 or TRBV6-3 and TRBJ2-7; 8 bases are shared with TRBD1. CDR1 and CDR2 from the germline V gene are MNHEY and SVGEGT. The CDR3 runs to 15 residues. V trimming: 6 bases; J trimming: 4 bases; junction bases outside the gene matches: 11. The DNA for the CDR3 is TGTGCCAGCAGCCTACCCAGGGGGCGCCTGTACGAGCAGTACGTC. It specifies CASSLPRGRLYEQYV.

In nucleotides, the CDR3 is TGTGCCAGCAGCCGGGACAGGAGAGCCTACAATGAGCAGTTCTTC. Protein product: CASSRDRRAYNEQFF. This chain joins TRBV5-6 and TRBJ2-1, with 8 nucleotides matching TRBD1. Germline V gene data show CDR1 as SGHDT and CDR2 as YYEEEE. The CDR3 runs 15 residues. V shed 4 bases and J 2 bases; nucleotides not matched to a gene: 5.

The rearrangement joins TRBV7-2 to TRBJ2-7; a weak D match, TRBD2 (6 bases). V lost 3 bases and J lost 0, with 15 bases in between. Germline CDR1 SGHTA, CDR2 FQGNSA. The CDR3 consists of 16 residues. The DNA for the CDR3 is TGTGCCAGCAGCTTGGCCGGGGGTCAAAGCTCCTACGAGCAGTACGTC. Its translation is CASSLAGGQSSYEQYV.

This clone was observed once. The V call is TRBV9, the J call TRBJ2-2; D ambiguous. This CDR3 has 11 amino acids. V lost 3 bases and J lost 6, with 3 bases in between. The germline V gene encodes CDR1 SGDLS and CDR2 YYNGEE. CDR3 sequence (DNA): TGTGCCAGCAGCGCGTCCGGGGAGCTGTTTTTT. This translates into CASSASGELFF.

The V call is TRBV10-2, the J call TRBJ1-1; 8 bases are a match to TRBD1. CDR1 is WSHSY and CDR2 is SAAADI in the germline V gene. The CDR3 loop spans 14 amino acids. The junction had 10 bases not matched to a gene; V was cut back by 6 bases and J by 7 bases. The CDR3 coding sequence is TGCGCCAGCAGGGACCGACAGGGGTGGGGTGAAGCTTTCTTT. Its protein product is CASRDRQGWGEAFF.

This clone has a single count. V is TRBV5-8 and J is TRBJ2-1; 7 bases are a match to TRBD2. CDR1 SGHTS and CDR2 YDEGEE come from the germline V gene. Unmatched junction bases numbered 2, after V lost 0 bases and J lost 2 bases. The CDR3 spans 15 residues. CDR3 coding DNA: TGTGCCAGCAGCTTGGCGGGAGGTGCCTACAATGAGCAGTTCTTC. Amino acids: CASSLAGGAYNEQFF.

The CDR3 loop is CASSPADGYTF. The CDR3 region has the DNA TGTGCCAGCTCACCCGCGGATGGCTACACCTTC. This rearrangement joins TRBV18 to TRBJ1-2; D ambiguous. Trimming took off 3 bases at V and 6 bases at J, with 5 bases between the two ends. The germline CDR1 and CDR2 sequences are KGHSH and LQKENI. This CDR3 is built from 11 residues.

The rearrangement links TRBV3-1 (or the pseudogene TRBV3-2) to TRBJ2-2; D is possibly TRBD1 (5 bases). Germline-derived CDR1 and CDR2 are LGHDT and YNNKEL (reference sequence). The CDR3 contains 16 residues. Trimming shortened V by 4 bases and J by 2 bases, and 14 bases separated the two germline ends. CDR3 sequence (DNA): TGTGCCAGCAGCCCCATGACAGCCACAAACACCGGGGAGCTGTTTTTT. It specifies CASSPMTATNTGELFF.

V and J are TRBV12-3 or TRBV12-4 and TRBJ1-1; D perhaps matches TRBD1 (5 bases). The length of the CDR3 is 13 residues. V shed 7 bases and J shed 6 bases, with 15 bases lying between them. CDR3 sequence reads: CASNNQGGAEAFF. In DNA, the CDR3 is TGTGCCAGCAATAATCAGGGAGGCGCTGAAGCTTTCTTT.

The chain employs TRBV11-3 and TRBJ2-2; perhaps TRBD2 as D (6 bases). Germline V lookup: CDR1 SGHNT, CDR2 YENEEA. CDR3 length: 15 amino acids. V lost 2 bases and J 7 bases, leaving 14 bases between the germline ends. The CDR3 bases are TGTGCCAGCAGCTTAAGGGCGGAGGGCCTCGGGGAGCTGTTTTTT. It yields the protein CASSLRAEGLGELFF.

V usage is TRBV12-3 or TRBV12-4 and J usage is TRBJ2-3, with D possibly matching TRBD2 (5 bases). CDR3 length equals 13 residues. With 6 bases removed from V and 1 base from J, the gap between germline ends came to 8 bases. The CDR3 sequence is CASSAGGTDTQYF. The CDR3 DNA reads as TGTGCCAGCAGCGCCGGGGGCACAGATACGCAGTATTTT.

The chain joins TRBV6-2 or TRBV6-3 to TRBJ2-2, with TRBD2 matching 8 bases. The CDR3 has 13 amino acids. The junction had 5 bases not matched to a gene; V was cut back by 6 bases and J by 8 bases. CDR1 and CDR2 from the germline V gene are MNHEY and SVGEGT. In DNA form, the CDR3 reads TGTGCCAGCAGCATGACTAGCGTGGGGGAGCTGTTTTTT. Its translation is CASSMTSVGELFF.